What follows are 5 T cell receptor beta chains derived from one specimen sequenced in a study of T cell responses to AZD1222 COVID-19 vaccine. Only in-frame clones appear in the TCRdb table, and some are missing; sequencing was by immunoSEQ multiplex PCR. The repertoire holds 120,000 or so clones, about 79% seen once, with roughly a quarter in the top ten. The source material was peripheral blood, sampled 28 days after the second AZD1222 dose. These TCRs come from an adult who received the AZD1222 COVID-19 vaccine.

This clone was picked up one time. The genes are TRBV20-1 and TRBJ1-2, with D uncertain. CDR3 length: 11 residues. The V and J ends lost 3 bases and 8 bases respectively, with 10 bases between them. CDR1 is DFQATT and CDR2 is SNEGSKA in the germline V gene (reference sequence). CDR3 DNA sequence: TGCAGTGCTAGTCGGGTTAGGGGCTACACCTTC. This codes for CSASRVRGYTF.

This chain uses TRBV9 with TRBJ1-2, with D uncertain. The ends were cut back, 6 bases at V and 0 bases at J, with 6 bases in the middle. The germline gives CDR1 SGDLS, CDR2 YYNGEE. The CDR3 sequence is 12 residues long. The CDR3 region is CASTSANYGYTF. DNA of the CDR3: TGTGCCAGCACATCAGCTAACTATGGCTACACCTTC.

The V call is TRBV5-5, the J call TRBJ1-1; D is perhaps TRBD1 (6 bases). The CDR3 runs to 13 residues. CDR1 and CDR2 (germline): SGHKS, YYEKEE (reference sequence). V lost 4 bases, J lost 8 bases, and 15 bases lay in between. The CDR3 region has the DNA TGTGCCAGCAGCAACCGGGGGGGCCGAGAAGCTTTCTTT. Encoded protein: CASSNRGGREAFF.

Note on this clone: At the DNA level, this CDR3 is encoded by other sequences in the same sample as well. This chain joins TRBV12-3 or TRBV12-4 and TRBJ1-3; no clear D gene. The CDR3 runs 12 residues. The V end was cut by 3 bases, the J end by 4 bases, with 4 bases between. The CDR3 loop is CASSFSGNTIYF. CDR3 nucleotide sequence: TGTGCCAGCAGTTTTTCGGGAAACACCATATATTTT.

The rearrangement uses TRBV7-8 and TRBJ2-3, with 12 bases aligning to TRBD2. Trimming took 5 bases from V and 1 from J; bases not matched to a gene: 1. Germline V gene data show CDR1 as SGHVS and CDR2 as FQNEAQ. The CDR3 is 15 residues long. The CDR3 is CASSPSGGGTDTQYF. The CDR3 bases are TGTGCCAGCAGCCCTAGCGGGGGGGGCACAGATACGCAGTATTTT.